One sample yielded the 30 T cell receptor beta chains listed below, sequenced in a study of cytomegalovirus exposure and HLA in healthy donors. The PCR ran on 60 Vbeta and 13 Jbeta primers. Here immunoSEQ multiplex PCR was the method, and the copy in TCRdb shows in-frame clones only, minus some. In the table there are 100,000 to 150,000 clones, approximately 80% of which are singletons. Sequenced material: PBMCs. The receptors stem from a man aged 30-40 years in good health and CMV-seropositive.

V gene TRBV9 combines with J gene TRBJ2-7; the match to TRBD1 covers 8 bases. Losses at the gene ends were 4 bases for V and 0 bases for J; bases not matched to a gene: 12. The length of the CDR3 is 17 residues. The germline gives CDR1 SGDLS, CDR2 YYNGEE. CDR3 loop: CASSPFRRTGTSYEQYF. DNA for the CDR3: TGTGCCAGCAGCCCATTCCGCAGGACAGGGACCTCCTACGAGCAGTACTTC. Full variable domain (remainder filled in from reference TRBV9 and TRBJ2-7): DSGVTQTPKHLITATGQRVTLRCSPRSGDLSVYWYQQSLDQGLQFLIQYYNGEERAKGNILERFSAQQFPDLHSELNLSSLELGDSALYFCASSPFRRTGTSYEQYFGPGTRLTVT.

As regards this clone: At the DNA level, this CDR3 is encoded by other sequences in the same sample as well. J is TRBJ1-3 and V is TRBV9; 11 nucleotides agree with TRBD1. J gave up 0 bases and V 0 bases, and 2 bases lay outside the gene matches. Germline CDR1 SGDLS, CDR2 YYNGEE. The CDR3 is made up of 17 amino acids. The CDR3: CASSVGTGGNSGNTIYF. Here the CDR3 DNA reads TGTGCCAGCAGCGTAGGGACAGGGGGCAACTCTGGAAACACCATATATTTT.

The chain carries TRBV7-2 and TRBJ2-7; 7 bases are shared with TRBD1. The trim removed 6 bases at V and 0 bases at J, leaving 8 bases unmatched. Germline V gene lookup returns CDR1 SGHTA and CDR2 FQGNSA. The CDR3 spans 15 residues. CDR3 loop: CASRGGQSPSYEQYF. The CDR3 bases are TGTGCCAGCAGAGGGGGACAGTCTCCCTCCTACGAGCAGTACTTC.

V is TRBV29-1 and J is TRBJ1-5, with 9 positions matching TRBD1. CDR1 SQVTM and CDR2 ANQGSEA come from the germline V gene. V shed 5 bases, J shed 5 bases, and the junction held 4 bases outside the gene matches. There are 13 residues in the CDR3. CDR3 loop: CSVSDRGDQPQHF. As DNA, the CDR3 is TGCAGCGTTTCGGACAGGGGAGATCAGCCCCAGCATTTT.

The V call is TRBV9, the J call TRBJ2-1; a weak D match, TRBD2 (6 bases). CDR3 size: 15 residues. V lost 1 base, J lost 5 bases, and 13 bases lay in between. Germline CDR1 is SGDLS and CDR2 is YYNGEE. The CDR3 bases are TGTGCCAGCAGCGTAACACTAGCCACTCACAATGAGCAGTTCTTC. This encodes CASSVTLATHNEQFF.

V is TRBV7-9 and J is TRBJ2-2, with a possible D match to TRBD1 (6 bases). V was clipped by 5 bases and J by 6 bases, with 10 bases between them. Germline lookup yields CDR1 SEHNR and CDR2 FQNEAQ (reference sequence). The CDR3 runs 13 residues. The CDR3 bases are TGTGCCAGCAGCCTTGGACAGCCCGGGGAGCTGTTTTTT. This codes for CASSLGQPGELFF.

The J gene is TRBJ1-1, the V gene TRBV27; perhaps TRBD1 as D (5 bases). CDR3 length: 14 amino acids. Trimming left V 4 bases short and J 1 base short, with 10 bases between. Germline CDR1 MNHEY, CDR2 SMNVEV (reference sequence). CDR3 sequence (DNA): TGTGCCAGCAGTTACAGGCCCTGGAACACTGAAGCTTTCTTT. Protein sequence: CASSYRPWNTEAFF.

The rearrangement uses TRBV10-1 and TRBJ2-7; no reliable D call. Between the trimmed V and J ends, which lost 11 bases and 3 bases, there was a span of 23 bases. Germline-derived CDR1 and CDR2 are WNHNN and SYGVQD (reference sequence). There are 15 residues in the CDR3. The CDR3: CAEKLGQSALYEQYF. In nucleotides, the CDR3 is TGCGCCGAGAAATTGGGCCAGTCCGCCCTCTACGAGCAGTACTTC.

This chain uses TRBV5-1 with TRBJ2-5, with D possibly being TRBD1 (5 bases). CDR3 length: 15 residues. Per the germline V gene, CDR1 is SGHRS and CDR2 is YFSETQ. V was shortened by 3 bases and J by 2 bases, with 14 bases between the two germline ends. In DNA form, the CDR3 reads TGCGCCAGCAGCTCACTGCCCCAGGGACAAGAGACCCAGTACTTC. Protein product: CASSSLPQGQETQYF.

The rearrangement links TRBV18 to TRBJ2-1, with 13 bases lining up with TRBD2. CDR1 is KGHSH and CDR2 is LQKENI in the germline V gene. V was clipped by 5 bases and J by 4 bases; unmatched bases: 5. This CDR3 region has 16 residues. The CDR3 nucleotides are TGTGCCAGCTCAACTAGCGGGAGGGAACCTTACAATGAGCAGTTCTTC. Its protein product is CASSTSGREPYNEQFF.

This clone was picked up a small number of times. The chain employs TRBV4-3 and TRBJ2-1; D is possibly TRBD1 (7 bases). CDR1 is LGHNA and CDR2 is YSLEER in the germline V gene. V lost 3 bases and J 10 bases, leaving 25 bases between the germline ends. The CDR3 consists of 17 residues. The CDR3 nucleotides are TGCGCCAGCAGCCACGACCTCTGGCTGGGGCGGGACAGCGAGCAGTTCTTC. Its protein is CASSHDLWLGRDSEQFF.

The gene calls are TRBV5-1 and TRBJ2-3, with 7 positions matching TRBD2. Germline loops: CDR1 SGHRS, CDR2 YFSETQ. The CDR3 spans 15 residues. The V gene end was trimmed by 1 base and the J gene end by 5 bases; junction bases not matched to a gene: 7. The CDR3 sequence is CASSLLGGPGDTQYF. The CDR3 DNA reads as TGCGCCAGCAGCTTGTTGGGAGGGCCGGGAGATACGCAGTATTTT.

The V gene is TRBV27, the J gene TRBJ2-7; TRBD1 matches at 9 bases. Germline CDR1 and CDR2: MNHEY and SMNVEV (reference sequence). V trimming: 0 bases; J trimming: 7 bases; junction bases outside the gene matches: 16. CDR3 length: 18 residues. The CDR3 region is CASSLSGTGYPLGREQYF. The DNA for the CDR3 is TGTGCCAGCAGTTTATCCGGGACAGGGTATCCCTTAGGGAGGGAGCAGTACTTC.

About this clone: Other nucleotide sequences in the sample specify the same CDR3. The V and J genes are TRBV5-1 and TRBJ2-1; TRBD1 is a possible D gene (6 bases). The V end was cut by 7 bases, the J end by 7 bases, with 12 bases between. CDR1 SGHRS and CDR2 YFSETQ come from the germline V gene. There are 12 residues in the CDR3. The CDR3 sequence: CASRGGSNEQFF. CDR3 in DNA: TGCGCCAGCCGAGGGGGTTCGAATGAGCAGTTCTTC.

This clone occurred once. This sequence joins TRBV11-2 and TRBJ2-7; the D is unclear. Germline assignment: CDR1 SGHAT and CDR2 FQNNGV. The CDR3 runs 13 residues. The V gene lost 3 bases and the J gene lost 4 bases, with 10 bases spanning the gap. This chain's CDR3 is CASSFGTPYEQYF. For the CDR3, the DNA is TGTGCCAGCAGCTTCGGTACTCCTTACGAGCAGTACTTC.

V usage is TRBV13 and J usage is TRBJ2-7; weak D call: TRBD1 (6 bases). This CDR3 is built from 12 residues. CDR1 and CDR2 from the germline V gene are PRHDT and FYEKMQ (reference sequence). V dropped 4 bases and J dropped 7 bases, with 11 bases sitting between them. The CDR3 DNA reads TGTGCCAGCAGCTCTACAGGGATTGAGCAGTACTTC. This codes for CASSSTGIEQYF.

This chain uses TRBV5-1 with TRBJ2-5; 8 bases align to TRBD1. The J call is doubtful: the DNA matches TRBJ2-7 better. This CDR3 comprises 15 residues. Germline V gene sequence: CDR1 SGHRS, CDR2 YFSETQ. The CDR3 nucleotides read TGCGCCAGCAGCGATTACGGACAGGGAGTCTACGAGCAGTACTTC. Protein: CASSDYGQGVYEQYF.

The chain combines TRBV19 with TRBJ2-7; TRBD1 aligns across 7 bases. Unmatched junction bases numbered 9, after V lost 5 bases and J lost 8 bases. Germline lookup yields CDR1 LNHDA and CDR2 SQIVND (reference sequence). The CDR3 runs 13 residues. CDR3 protein: CASSGPGTVKQYF. In nucleotides, the CDR3 is TGTGCCAGTAGTGGCCCCGGGACAGTTAAGCAGTACTTC.

This rearrangement joins TRBV27 to TRBJ1-6, with D possibly matching TRBD1 (5 bases). The CDR3 runs to 17 residues. V was clipped by 2 bases and J by 6 bases, with 17 bases between them. The germline CDR1 and CDR2 sequences are MNHEY and SMNVEV (reference sequence). The CDR3 DNA is TGTGCCAGCAGTTTAAGGCCCTGGCGACAGATTAATTCACCCCTCCACTTT. Its protein product is CASSLRPWRQINSPLHF.

This chain connects TRBV6-5 to TRBJ1-2; D possibly corresponds to TRBD1 (5 bases). The CDR3 loop spans 13 amino acids. Germline V gene sequence: CDR1 MNHEY, CDR2 SVGAGI. With 8 bases removed from V and 1 base from J, the gap between germline ends came to 11 bases. For the CDR3, the DNA is TGTGCCAGCCGACTAGGGGTTAACTATGGCTACACCTTC. The encoded protein is CASRLGVNYGYTF.

The chain combines TRBV7-6 with TRBJ1-1; maybe TRBD1 (5 bases). V was cut by 2 bases and J by 1 base, with 14 bases left in between. The CDR3 is 16 amino acids. Looked up from germline, CDR1 is SGHVS and CDR2 is FNYEAQ. DNA for the CDR3: TGTGCCAGCAGCTTACGGGCCCCGGGGGGGAACACTGAAGCTTTCTTT. Translating it yields CASSLRAPGGNTEAFF.

This CDR3 reads CASSSRQGHRSEQYF. The CDR3 region has the DNA TGTGCCAGCAGCTCCCGACAGGGTCACCGTTCCGAGCAGTACTTC. The J gene is TRBJ2-7, the V gene TRBV7-6; 7 bases fit TRBD1. There are 15 residues in the CDR3. V lost 4 bases, J lost 6 bases, and 12 bases stayed unmatched. CDR1 SGHVS and CDR2 FNYEAQ come from the germline V gene.

The chain is built from TRBV6-6 and TRBJ2-1; the D gene is possibly TRBD2 (6 bases). V lost 6 bases and J 9 bases, leaving 12 bases between the germline ends. Germline CDR1 reads MNHNY; CDR2 reads SVGAGI (reference sequence). The length of the CDR3 is 12 residues. The CDR3 protein is CASSLLGGEQFF. The CDR3 DNA sequence: TGTGCCAGCAGCCTCCTCGGGGGTGAGCAGTTCTTC.

The J gene is TRBJ1-5, the V gene TRBV15, with a tentative D call TRBD1 (5 bases). Germline CDR1 LNHNV, CDR2 YYDKDF (reference sequence). The CDR3 extends over 15 amino acids. V lost 2 bases and J 7 bases, leaving 15 bases between the germline ends. CDR3 nucleotide sequence: TGTGCCACCAGCAGAAGCTCAAGTAGGGGACAGCCCCAGCATTTT. Its protein product is CATSRSSSRGQPQHF. Full variable domain (outside the CDR3, taken from reference TRBV15 and TRBJ1-5): DAMVIQNPRYQVTQFGKPVTLSCSQTLNHNVMYWYQQKSSQAPKLLFHYYDKDFNNEADTPDNFQSRRPNTSFCFLDIRSPGLGDTAMYLCATSRSSSRGQPQHFGDGTRLSIL.

This clone was seen only once. J is TRBJ2-5 and V is TRBV19, with 10 bases lining up with TRBD2. V lost 4 bases and J lost 5; bases outside the gene matches: 10. The CDR3 sequence is 16 residues long. CDR1 LNHDA and CDR2 SQIVND come from the germline V gene (reference sequence). CDR3 loop: CASSSLSGRALETQYF. CDR3 in DNA: TGTGCCAGTAGTAGCCTCAGCGGGAGGGCCTTGGAGACCCAGTACTTC.

This sequence joins TRBV30 and TRBJ2-4; TRBD1 matches 8 bases. The germline V gene encodes CDR1 GTSNPN and CDR2 SVGIG (reference sequence). The CDR3 contains 16 residues. V gave up 4 bases and J gave up 2 bases; unmatched junction bases: 10. CDR3 nucleotide sequence: TGTGCCTGGAAGGGTAGGCAGGGGGCCTCCAAAAACATTCAGTACTTC. Its protein product is CAWKGRQGASKNIQYF.

The chain carries TRBV19 and TRBJ2-1; no clear D. The CDR3 is 13 residues long. From germline, CDR1 is LNHDA and CDR2 SQIVND (reference sequence). Trimming shortened V by 9 bases and J by 8 bases, and 17 bases separated the two germline ends. The CDR3 is CASRKSSWDEQFF. DNA of the CDR3: TGTGCCAGCAGGAAGAGCTCATGGGATGAGCAGTTCTTC. The full variable domain, rest sourced from reference TRBV19 and TRBJ2-1, is DGGITQSPKYLFRKEGQNVTLSCEQNLNHDAMYWYRQDPGQGLRLIYYSQIVNDFQKGDIAEGYSVSREKKESFPLTVTSAQKNPTAFYLCASRKSSWDEQFFGPGTRLTVL.

The gene calls are TRBV18 and TRBJ1-1, with no clear D. This CDR3 has 12 amino acids. Looked up from germline, CDR1 is KGHSH and CDR2 is LQKENI. The V gene lost 6 bases and the J gene lost 5 bases, with 10 bases spanning the gap. Here the CDR3 DNA reads TGTGCCAGCTCCCCCACGGGGACTGAAGCTTTCTTT. This translates into CASSPTGTEAFF.

The chain joins TRBV19 to TRBJ2-2; TRBD2 aligns across 8 bases. Germline V gene data show CDR1 as LNHDA and CDR2 as SQIVND (reference sequence). The CDR3 length is 15 residues. J lost 3 bases, V lost 0 bases, and 0 bases had no gene match. CDR3 region: CASSIDGGDTGELFF. CDR3 coding DNA: TGTGCCAGTAGTATAGACGGGGGGGACACCGGGGAGCTGTTTTTT.

The gene calls are TRBV5-1 and TRBJ1-4; TRBD1 matches 12 bases. V trimming: 2 bases; J trimming: 6 bases; junction bases outside the gene matches: 2. The V gene's germline CDR1 is SGHRS and CDR2 YFSETQ. The CDR3 has 15 amino acids. CDR3 DNA sequence: TGCGCCAGCAGCTTAGGGACAGGGGGCGATGAAAAACTGTTTTTT. Its translation: CASSLGTGGDEKLFF.